What follows are 8 T cell receptor beta chains derived from one specimen sequenced in a study of T cells in Graves' hyperthyroidism and ophthalmopathy. Amplification yielded TCR beta CDR3 regions, with RNA transcripts as the source. First-round RT-PCR targeting the TCR CDR3 was performed with the HTBI primer set. TCRdb itself ran the multiplex PCR reads through MiXCR, one entry per CDR3 protein. The repertoire holds approximately 520,000 distinct CDR3 sequences, with approximately 24% as singletons. Sequencing input: blood. These receptors came from a woman aged 25 to 45 with Graves' ophthalmopathy.

The chain employs TRBV29-1 and TRBJ1-1; D call uncertain. Trimming pared 2 bases from V and 0 bases from J, leaving 7 bases between. This CDR3 comprises 13 residues. The germline CDR1 and CDR2 sequences are SQVTM and ANQGSEA. In nucleotides, the CDR3 is TGCAGCGTTGAAAAGGATTTGAACACTGAAGCTTTCTTT. It is translated as CSVEKDLNTEAFF.

This clonotype was seen only a few times. The V call is TRBV29-1, the J call TRBJ1-2; 7 positions agree with TRBD1. Germline CDR1 reads SQVTM; CDR2 reads ANQGSEA. The trim removed 2 bases at V and 8 bases at J, leaving 5 bases unmatched. The length of the CDR3 is 12 residues. CDR3 in DNA: TGCAGCGTTGAAAGGGGGCGCGGGGGCTACACCTTC. Its protein is CSVERGRGGYTF.

CDR3 in amino acids: CASSSPRDRGRITEAFF. CDR3 in DNA: TGTGCCAGCAGTTCGCCACGGGACAGGGGGCGTATCACTGAAGCTTTCTTT. This sequence joins TRBV28 and TRBJ1-1, with 12 bases identical to TRBD1. The germline V gene encodes CDR1 MDHEN and CDR2 SYDVKM. This CDR3 comprises 17 residues. Germline trimming cut 4 bases from V and 4 bases from J; bases unmatched to any gene: 10. The full variable domain, its missing parts supplied by reference TRBV28 and TRBJ1-1, is DVKVTQSSRYLVKRTGEKVFLECVQDMDHENMFWYRQDPGLGLRLIYFSYDVKMKEKGDIPEGYSVSREKKERFSLILESASTNQTSMYLCASSSPRDRGRITEAFFGQGTRLTVV.

The J gene is TRBJ2-7, the V gene TRBV20-1; 9 bases map to TRBD2. The V gene's germline CDR1 is DFQATT and CDR2 SNEGSKA (reference sequence). V trimming: 1 base; J trimming: 2 bases; junction bases outside the gene matches: 9. The CDR3 sequence is 16 residues long. CDR3: CSARAIAGGFTYEQYF. The CDR3 DNA reads as TGCAGTGCTAGAGCGATCGCGGGAGGGTTTACCTACGAGCAGTACTTC.

This clonotype was counted only a few times. The chain recombines TRBV11-2 with TRBJ2-2, with unresolved D. The CDR3 has 13 residues. The V and J ends lost 4 bases and 6 bases respectively, with 9 bases between them. Germline assignment: CDR1 SGHAT and CDR2 FQNNGV. The CDR3 DNA reads as TGTGCCAGCAGCTCCCAAACGGCCGGGGAGCTGTTTTTT. Residues: CASSSQTAGELFF.

Only a few counts were recorded for this clonotype. The chain carries TRBV14 and TRBJ1-2; D gene ambiguous. Germline V CDR1 and CDR2: SGHDN, FVKESK. This CDR3 has 13 residues. Trimming stripped 8 bases from V and 4 bases from J, with 14 bases between. The chain's CDR3 is CASGLYSLYGYTF. The DNA for the CDR3 is TGTGCCAGCGGCCTTTACAGTCTCTATGGCTACACCTTC.

This clonotype occurred many times. Relative to the germline gene, one junction end is altered; a read error may explain this. The chain has TRBV7-2 and TRBJ2-5; D ambiguous. Per germline, CDR1 SGHTA and CDR2 FQGNSA. The CDR3 contains 14 residues. The CDR3 loop reads CASSLRSPPETQYF. Written as DNA, the CDR3 is TGCGCCAGCAGCTTAAGGTCACCCCCAGAGACCCAGTACTTC.

This clonotype was detected only a few times. As DNA, the CDR3 is TGTGCCAGCAGTTACTCAGGCGCGGCTTATGGCTACACCTTC. Translating it yields CASSYSGAAYGYTF. This chain links TRBV6-5 with TRBJ1-2; no clear D. CDR3 length: 14 amino acids. The V gene's germline CDR1 is MNHEY and CDR2 SVGAGI. The V end lost 0 bases, the J end lost 5 bases, and 10 bases lay between the germline ends.